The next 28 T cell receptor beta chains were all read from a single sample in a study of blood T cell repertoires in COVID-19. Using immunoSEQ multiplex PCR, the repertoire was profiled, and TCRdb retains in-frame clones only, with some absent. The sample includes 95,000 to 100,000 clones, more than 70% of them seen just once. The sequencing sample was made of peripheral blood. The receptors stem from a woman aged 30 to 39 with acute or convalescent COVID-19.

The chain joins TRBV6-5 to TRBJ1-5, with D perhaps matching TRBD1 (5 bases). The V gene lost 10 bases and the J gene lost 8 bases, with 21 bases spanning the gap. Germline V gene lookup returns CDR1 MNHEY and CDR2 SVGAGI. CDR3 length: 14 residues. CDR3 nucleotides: TGTGCCACCTTCACTAGTTACTGGGGGGAGCCCCAGCATTTT. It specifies CATFTSYWGEPQHF.

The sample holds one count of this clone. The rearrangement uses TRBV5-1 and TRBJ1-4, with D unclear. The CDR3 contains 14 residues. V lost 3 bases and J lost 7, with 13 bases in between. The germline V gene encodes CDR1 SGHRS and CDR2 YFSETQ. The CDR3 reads CASSSGGLSEKLFF. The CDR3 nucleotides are TGCGCCAGCAGCTCCGGAGGGTTGAGTGAAAAACTGTTTTTT.

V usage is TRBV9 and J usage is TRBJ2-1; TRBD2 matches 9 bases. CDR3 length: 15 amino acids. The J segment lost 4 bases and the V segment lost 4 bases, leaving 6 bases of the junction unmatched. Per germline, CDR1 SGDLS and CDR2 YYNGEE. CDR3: CASSKSGGLYNEQFF. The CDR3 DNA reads TGTGCCAGCAGCAAGAGCGGGGGGCTATACAATGAGCAGTTCTTC.

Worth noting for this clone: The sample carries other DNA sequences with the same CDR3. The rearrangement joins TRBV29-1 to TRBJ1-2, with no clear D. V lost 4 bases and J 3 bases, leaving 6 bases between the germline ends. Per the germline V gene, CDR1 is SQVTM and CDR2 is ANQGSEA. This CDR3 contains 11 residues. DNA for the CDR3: TGCAGCGTTGGGCAGGACTATGGCTACACCTTC. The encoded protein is CSVGQDYGYTF.

This CDR3 is CAWSLAGRTDTQYF. The CDR3 DNA sequence: TGTGCCTGGAGTCTGGCGGGGCGCACAGATACGCAGTATTTT. V and J are TRBV30 and TRBJ2-3, with D possibly TRBD2 on 6 matching bases. This CDR3 is built from 14 residues. Trimming took off 2 bases at V and 1 base at J, with 10 bases between the two ends. The germline gives CDR1 GTSNPN, CDR2 SVGIG (reference sequence).

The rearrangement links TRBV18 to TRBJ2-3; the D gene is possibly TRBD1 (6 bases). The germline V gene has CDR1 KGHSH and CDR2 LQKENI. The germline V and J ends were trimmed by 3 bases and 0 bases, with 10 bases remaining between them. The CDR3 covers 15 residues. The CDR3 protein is CASSPVRGSTDTQYF. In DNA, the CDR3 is TGTGCCAGCTCACCCGTCAGGGGAAGCACAGATACGCAGTATTTT.

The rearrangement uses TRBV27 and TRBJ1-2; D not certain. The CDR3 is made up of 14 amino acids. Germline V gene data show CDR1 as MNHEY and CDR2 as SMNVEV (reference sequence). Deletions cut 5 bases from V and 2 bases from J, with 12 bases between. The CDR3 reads CASSPRHLNYGYTF. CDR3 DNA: TGTGCCAGCAGTCCACGACACCTAAACTATGGCTACACCTTC.

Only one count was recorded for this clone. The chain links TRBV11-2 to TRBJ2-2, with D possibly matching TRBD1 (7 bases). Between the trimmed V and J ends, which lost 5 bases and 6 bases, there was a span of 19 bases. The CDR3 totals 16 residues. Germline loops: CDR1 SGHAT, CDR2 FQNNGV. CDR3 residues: CASSRGNRGVAGELFF. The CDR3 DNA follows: TGTGCCAGCAGCCGGGGGAACAGGGGAGTCGCCGGGGAGCTGTTTTTT.

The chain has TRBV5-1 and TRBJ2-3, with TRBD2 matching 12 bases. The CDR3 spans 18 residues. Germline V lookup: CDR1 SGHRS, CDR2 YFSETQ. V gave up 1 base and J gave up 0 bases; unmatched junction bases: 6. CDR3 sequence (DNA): TGCGCCAGCAGCTTGACCAGGACTAGCGGGGCAAGCACAGATACGCAGTATTTT. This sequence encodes CASSLTRTSGASTDTQYF.

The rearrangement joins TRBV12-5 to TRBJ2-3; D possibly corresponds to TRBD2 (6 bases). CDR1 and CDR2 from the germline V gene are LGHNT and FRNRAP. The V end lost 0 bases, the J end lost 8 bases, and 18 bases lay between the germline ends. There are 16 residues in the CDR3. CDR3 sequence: CASGLVHSVSGGTQYF. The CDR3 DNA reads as TGTGCTAGTGGTTTGGTACATTCGGTCTCCGGGGGTACGCAGTATTTT.

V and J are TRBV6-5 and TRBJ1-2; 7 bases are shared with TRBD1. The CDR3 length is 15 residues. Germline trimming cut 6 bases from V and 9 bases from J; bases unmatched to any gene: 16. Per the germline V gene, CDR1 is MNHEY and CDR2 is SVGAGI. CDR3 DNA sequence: TGTGCCAGCAGCCGTTCTCTACAGGGGCCAGGGAGCTACACCTTC. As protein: CASSRSLQGPGSYTF.

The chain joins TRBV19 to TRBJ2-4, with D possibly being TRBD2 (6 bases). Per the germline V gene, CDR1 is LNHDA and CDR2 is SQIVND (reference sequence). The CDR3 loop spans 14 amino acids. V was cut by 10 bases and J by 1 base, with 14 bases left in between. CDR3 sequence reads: CATLGGWAKNIQYF. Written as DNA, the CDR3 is TGTGCCACCCTGGGAGGTTGGGCCAAAAACATTCAGTACTTC.

CDR3 DNA: TGTGCCAGCAGCCCCCGAGACCCAGGGAACAATGAGCAGTTCTTC. Protein: CASSPRDPGNNEQFF. The V and J genes are TRBV4-2 and TRBJ2-1; tentative D call: TRBD1 (5 bases). Germline V gene data show CDR1 as LGHNA and CDR2 as YNFKEQ. This CDR3 is built from 15 residues. Trimming cost V 4 bases and J 5 bases, with 15 bases left between them.

Here the CDR3 DNA reads TGTGCCAGCAGGGCAGGTCAAAGCCCTAACTATGGCTACACCTTC. It codes for CASRAGQSPNYGYTF. This chain connects TRBV6-5 to TRBJ1-2, with no clear D. Per the germline V gene, CDR1 is MNHEY and CDR2 is SVGAGI. CDR3 length equals 15 residues. V gave up 6 bases and J gave up 0 bases, with 14 bases separating them.

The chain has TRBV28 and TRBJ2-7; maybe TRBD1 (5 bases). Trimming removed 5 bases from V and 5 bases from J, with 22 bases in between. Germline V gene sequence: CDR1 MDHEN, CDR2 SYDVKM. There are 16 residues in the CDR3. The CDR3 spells CASSTPGSGSFNEQYF. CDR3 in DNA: TGTGCCAGCAGTACTCCAGGGTCCGGTTCGTTCAACGAGCAGTACTTC.

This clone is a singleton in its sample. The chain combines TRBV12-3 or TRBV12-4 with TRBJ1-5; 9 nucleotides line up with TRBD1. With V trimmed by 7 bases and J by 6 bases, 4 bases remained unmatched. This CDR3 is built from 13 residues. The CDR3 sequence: CASKDRGAQPQHF. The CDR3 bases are TGTGCCAGCAAAGACAGGGGGGCTCAGCCCCAGCATTTT.

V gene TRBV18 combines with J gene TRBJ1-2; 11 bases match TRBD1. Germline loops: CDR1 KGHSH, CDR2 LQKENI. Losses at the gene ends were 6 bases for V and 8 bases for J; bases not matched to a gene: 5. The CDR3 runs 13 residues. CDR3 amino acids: CASSPGQGGGYTF. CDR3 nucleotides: TGTGCCAGCTCCCCGGGACAGGGGGGCGGCTACACCTTC.

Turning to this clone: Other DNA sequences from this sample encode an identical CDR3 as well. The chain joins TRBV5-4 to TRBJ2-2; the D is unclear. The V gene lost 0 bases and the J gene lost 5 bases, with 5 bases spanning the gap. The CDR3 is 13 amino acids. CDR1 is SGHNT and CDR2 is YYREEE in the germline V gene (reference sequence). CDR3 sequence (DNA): TGTGCCAGCAGCTTGGTCGGTACCGGGGAGCTGTTTTTT. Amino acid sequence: CASSLVGTGELFF.

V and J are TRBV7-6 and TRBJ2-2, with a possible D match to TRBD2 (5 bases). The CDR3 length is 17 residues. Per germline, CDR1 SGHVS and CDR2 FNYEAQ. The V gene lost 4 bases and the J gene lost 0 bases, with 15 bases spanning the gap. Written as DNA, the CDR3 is TGTGCCAGCAGCTCCCCTAAGTCGGGAACGAACACCGGGGAGCTGTTTTTT. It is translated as CASSSPKSGTNTGELFF.

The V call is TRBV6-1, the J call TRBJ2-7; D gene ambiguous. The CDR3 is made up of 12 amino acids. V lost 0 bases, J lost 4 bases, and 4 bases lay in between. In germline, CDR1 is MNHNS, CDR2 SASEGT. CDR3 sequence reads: CASSEAYYEQYF. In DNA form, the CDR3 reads TGTGCCAGCAGTGAAGCATATTACGAGCAGTACTTC.

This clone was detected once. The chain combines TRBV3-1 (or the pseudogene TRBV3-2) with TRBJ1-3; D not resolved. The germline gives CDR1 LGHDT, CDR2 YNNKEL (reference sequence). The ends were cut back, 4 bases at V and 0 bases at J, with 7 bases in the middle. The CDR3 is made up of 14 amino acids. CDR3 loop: CASSPPGSGNTIYF. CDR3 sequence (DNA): TGTGCCAGCAGCCCACCGGGCTCTGGAAACACCATATATTTT.

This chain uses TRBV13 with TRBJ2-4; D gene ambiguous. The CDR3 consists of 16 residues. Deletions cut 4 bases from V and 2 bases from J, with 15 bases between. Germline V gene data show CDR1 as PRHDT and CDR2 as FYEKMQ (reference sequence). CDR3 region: CASSSRLELSKNIQYF. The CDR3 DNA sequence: TGTGCCAGCAGCTCGAGACTCGAACTTTCCAAAAACATTCAGTACTTC.

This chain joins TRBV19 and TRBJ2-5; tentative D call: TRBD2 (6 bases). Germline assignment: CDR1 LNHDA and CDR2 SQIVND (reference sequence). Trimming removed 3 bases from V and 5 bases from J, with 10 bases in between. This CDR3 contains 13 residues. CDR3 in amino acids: CASSIVGRETQYF. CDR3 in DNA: TGTGCCAGTAGTATCGTAGGGAGGGAGACCCAGTACTTC.

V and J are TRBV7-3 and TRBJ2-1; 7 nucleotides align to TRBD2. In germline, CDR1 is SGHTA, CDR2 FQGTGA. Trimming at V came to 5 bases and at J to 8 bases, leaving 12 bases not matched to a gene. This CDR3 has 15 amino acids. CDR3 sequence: CASSLAGAGVDEQFF. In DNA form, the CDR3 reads TGTGCCAGCAGCCTTGCTGGGGCGGGGGTCGATGAGCAGTTCTTC.

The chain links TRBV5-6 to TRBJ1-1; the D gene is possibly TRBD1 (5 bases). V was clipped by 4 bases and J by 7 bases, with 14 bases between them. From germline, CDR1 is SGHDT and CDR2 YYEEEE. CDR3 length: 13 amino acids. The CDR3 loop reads CASSLNLGDEAFF. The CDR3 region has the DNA TGTGCCAGCAGCCTTAACCTAGGGGATGAAGCTTTCTTT.

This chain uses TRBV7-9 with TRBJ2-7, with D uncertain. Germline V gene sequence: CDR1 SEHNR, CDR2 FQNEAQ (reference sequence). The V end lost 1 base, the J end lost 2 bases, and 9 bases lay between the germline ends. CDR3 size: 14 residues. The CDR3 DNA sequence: TGTGCCAGCAGCTTAGTTACAGTCCCCTACGAGCAGTACTTC. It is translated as CASSLVTVPYEQYF.

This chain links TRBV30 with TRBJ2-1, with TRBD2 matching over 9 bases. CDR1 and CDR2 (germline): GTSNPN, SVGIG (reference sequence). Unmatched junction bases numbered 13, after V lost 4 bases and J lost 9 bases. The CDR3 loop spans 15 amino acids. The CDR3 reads CAWKATAGGPGEQFF. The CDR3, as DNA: TGTGCCTGGAAGGCGACGGCGGGGGGGCCAGGTGAGCAGTTCTTC.

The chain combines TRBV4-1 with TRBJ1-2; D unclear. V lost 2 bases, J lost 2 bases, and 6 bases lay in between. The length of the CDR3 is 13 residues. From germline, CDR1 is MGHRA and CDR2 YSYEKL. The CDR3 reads CASSQLENYGYTF. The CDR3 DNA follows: TGCGCCAGCAGCCAATTAGAAAACTATGGCTACACCTTC.